The next 12 T cell receptor beta chains were all read from a single sample in a study of shared clonotypes between healthy human individuals. As defined, naive CD8 cells were CD45RO-negative and positively selected for CCR7, with terminally differentiated effector memory CD45RA+ cells excluded. Generated by immunoSEQ multiplex PCR, the TCRdb table keeps only in-frame clones and is missing some. The profile shows around 650,000 clones, approximately 96% of them singletons. What was sequenced was naive CD8+ T cells sorted from blood. These receptor sequences come from a woman under 40 in good health.

The genes are TRBV7-8 and TRBJ2-2, with D possibly being TRBD2 (6 bases). The CDR3 is made up of 19 amino acids. In germline, CDR1 is SGHVS, CDR2 FQNEAQ. V lost 1 base and J lost 4, with 22 bases in between. The CDR3 sequence is CASSLESGTYAIGTGELFF. CDR3 bases: TGTGCCAGCAGCTTAGAATCGGGGACTTACGCAATAGGCACCGGGGAGCTGTTTTTT.

This clone was found once. The chain is built from TRBV27 and TRBJ1-1, with 7 bases matching TRBD1. Germline V gene lookup returns CDR1 MNHEY and CDR2 SMNVEV (reference sequence). The CDR3 covers 14 residues. With V trimmed by 2 bases and J by 4 bases, 4 bases remained unmatched. The CDR3 reads CASSLAGTATEAFF. For the CDR3, the DNA is TGTGCCAGCAGTTTAGCTGGGACAGCCACTGAAGCTTTCTTT.

The rearrangement uses TRBV9 and TRBJ2-7; a weak D match, TRBD1 (5 bases). The germline CDR1 and CDR2 sequences are SGDLS and YYNGEE. The CDR3 sequence is 14 residues long. The germline V and J ends were trimmed by 0 bases and 3 bases, with 10 bases remaining between them. Here the CDR3 reads CASSVGQGIYEQYF. The CDR3 DNA sequence: TGTGCCAGCAGCGTAGGCCAGGGTATCTACGAGCAGTACTTC. Looking up the rest from reference TRBV9 and TRBJ2-7 gives the full variable domain: DSGVTQTPKHLITATGQRVTLRCSPRSGDLSVYWYQQSLDQGLQFLIQYYNGEERAKGNILERFSAQQFPDLHSELNLSSLELGDSALYFCASSVGQGIYEQYFGPGTRLTVT.

The rearrangement joins TRBV11-2 to TRBJ2-1; D possibly uses TRBD1 or TRBD2 (5 bases each). The CDR3 loop spans 13 amino acids. Trimming left V 5 bases short and J 6 bases short, with 11 bases between. CDR1 is SGHAT and CDR2 is FQNNGV in the germline V gene. CDR3 sequence (DNA): TGTGCCAGCAGCCTGGGGACCTCCAATGAGCAGTTCTTC. It specifies CASSLGTSNEQFF.

This clone was observed once. The rearrangement links TRBV7-2 to TRBJ2-1; 10 bases map to TRBD2. CDR1 and CDR2 from the germline V gene are SGHTA and FQGNSA. V was clipped by 5 bases and J by 7 bases; unmatched bases: 8. This CDR3 region has 15 residues. CDR3 region: CASSLSGRAENEQFF. CDR3 DNA sequence: TGTGCCAGCAGCCTGAGCGGGAGGGCGGAAAATGAGCAGTTCTTC. The whole variable domain, filled in from reference TRBV7-2 and TRBJ2-1, reads GAGVSQSPSNKVTEKGKDVELRCDPISGHTALYWYRQSLGQGLEFLIYFQGNSAPDKSGLPSDRFSAERTGGSVSTLTIQRTQQEDSAVYLCASSLSGRAENEQFFGPGTRLTVL.

The chain has TRBV6-1 and TRBJ2-7, with 9 bases lining up with TRBD2. The V and J ends lost 1 base and 1 base, in that order; junction bases with no gene match: 11. This CDR3 is 18 amino acids long. Germline lookup yields CDR1 MNHNS and CDR2 SASEGT. CDR3 region: CASSEDMRAGGPSYEQYF. The CDR3 DNA is TGTGCCAGCAGTGAAGATATGAGGGCGGGAGGGCCTTCCTACGAGCAGTACTTC.

CDR3 sequence (DNA): TGTGCCAGTAGTATGGACTTCGGGGCCAAAAACATTCAGTACTTC. Its translation: CASSMDFGAKNIQYF. This chain links TRBV19 with TRBJ2-4; D possibly corresponds to TRBD2 (5 bases). Germline V gives CDR1 LNHDA, CDR2 SQIVND (reference sequence). The ends were cut back, 3 bases at V and 1 base at J, with 10 bases in the middle. The CDR3 length is 15 residues.

The chain has TRBV5-6 and TRBJ2-3; 10 bases agree with TRBD2. Germline CDR1 SGHDT, CDR2 YYEEEE. The CDR3 length is 16 residues. After removal of 4 bases from V and 2 bases from J, the junction contained 7 bases not matched to a gene. The CDR3 region is CASSDWTSGNTDTQYF. CDR3 bases: TGTGCCAGCAGCGACTGGACTAGCGGAAACACAGATACGCAGTATTTT. The whole variable domain, remainder taken from reference TRBV5-6 and TRBJ2-3, is DAGVTQSPTHLIKTRGQQVTLRCSPKSGHDTVSWYQQALGQGPQFIFQYYEEEERQRGNFPDRFSGHQFPNYSSELNVNALLLGDSALYLCASSDWTSGNTDTQYFGPGTRLTVL.

This chain uses TRBV30 with TRBJ2-1; 12 bases line up with TRBD2. The J segment lost 8 bases and the V segment lost 4 bases, leaving 9 bases of the junction unmatched. CDR1 and CDR2 (germline): GTSNPN, SVGIG (reference sequence). The CDR3 is made up of 15 amino acids. For the CDR3, the DNA is TGTGCCTGGACGGAGGGGGCTAGCGGGAGGGATGAGCAGTTCTTC. Its translation: CAWTEGASGRDEQFF.

The sample holds one count of this clone. The V and J genes are TRBV27 and TRBJ1-1; D is possibly TRBD1 (6 bases). The CDR3 sequence is 16 residues long. CDR1 is MNHEY and CDR2 is SMNVEV in the germline V gene (reference sequence). V shed 1 base and J shed 1 base, with 13 bases lying between them. The CDR3 bases are TGTGCCAGCAGTTTATTAGGGGGGGCAAGGAACACTGAAGCTTTCTTT. Residues: CASSLLGGARNTEAFF.

The chain joins TRBV5-1 to TRBJ1-1; 7 bases line up with TRBD1. V gave up 0 bases and J gave up 1 base; unmatched junction bases: 3. This CDR3 has 15 amino acids. Germline assignment: CDR1 SGHRS and CDR2 YFSETQ. DNA of the CDR3: TGCGCCAGCAGCTTGGGAGACAGGGAGAACACTGAAGCTTTCTTT. Residues: CASSLGDRENTEAFF.

This chain links TRBV28 with TRBJ2-7, with D unclear. This CDR3 region has 14 residues. Germline V gene data show CDR1 as MDHEN and CDR2 as SYDVKM. V was pared by 3 bases and J by 1 base, with 10 bases between. The CDR3 coding sequence is TGTGCCAGCAGTTTCCCTGGGATATCCTACGAGCAGTACTTC. Translating it yields CASSFPGISYEQYF.